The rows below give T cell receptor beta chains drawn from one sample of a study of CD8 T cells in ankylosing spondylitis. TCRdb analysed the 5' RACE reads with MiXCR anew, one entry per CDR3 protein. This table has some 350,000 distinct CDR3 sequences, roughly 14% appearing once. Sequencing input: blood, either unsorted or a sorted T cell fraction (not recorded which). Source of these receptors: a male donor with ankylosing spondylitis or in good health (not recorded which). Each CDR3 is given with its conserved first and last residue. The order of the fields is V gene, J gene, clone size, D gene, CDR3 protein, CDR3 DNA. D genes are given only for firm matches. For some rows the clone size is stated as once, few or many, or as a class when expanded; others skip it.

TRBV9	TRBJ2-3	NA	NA	CASSVGASDPDTQYF	TGTGCCAGCAGCGTAGGGGCTAGCGACCCAGATACGCAGTATTTT
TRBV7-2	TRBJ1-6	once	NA	CASSLFNSPLHF	TGTGCCAGCAGCTTGTTTAATTCACCCCTCCACTTT
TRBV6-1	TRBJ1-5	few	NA	CASSRGMGNPQHF	TGTGCCAGTAGCCGAGGGATGGGTAATCCCCAGCATTTT
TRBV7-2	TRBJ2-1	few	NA	CASSDPRGLEQFF	TGTGCCAGCAGCGACCCGCGGGGCTTGGAGCAGTTCTTC
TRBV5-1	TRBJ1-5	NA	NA	CASSLDGDYSNQPQHF	TGCGCCAGCAGCTTGGACGGGGATTATAGCAATCAGCCCCAGCATTTT
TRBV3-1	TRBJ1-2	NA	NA	CASSENRAFDGYTF	TGTGCCAGCAGCGAAAACAGGGCATTCGATGGCTACACCTTC
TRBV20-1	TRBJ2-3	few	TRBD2	CSATSGNTDTQYF	TGCAGTGCTACTAGCGGAAACACAGATACGCAGTATTTT
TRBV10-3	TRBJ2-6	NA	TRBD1	CAISPGQGTSGANVLTF	TGTGCCATCAGTCCGGGACAGGGAACTTCTGGGGCCAACGTCCTGACTTTC
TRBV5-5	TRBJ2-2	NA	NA	CASKPGGAGELFF	TGTGCCAGCAAGCCCGGAGGGGCCGGGGAGCTGTTTTTT
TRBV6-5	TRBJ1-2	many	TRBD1	CASSYAQPGQGNGYTF	TGTGCCAGCAGTTACGCGCAGCCGGGACAGGGGAATGGCTACACCTTC
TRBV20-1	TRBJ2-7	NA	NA	CSARDHRLESSYEQYF	TGCAGTGCTAGAGATCACAGGCTTGAAAGCTCCTACGAGCAGTACTTC
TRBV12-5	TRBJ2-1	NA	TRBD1	CASGPRQGGNEQFF	TGTGCTAGTGGTCCTAGACAGGGGGGCAATGAGCAGTTCTTC
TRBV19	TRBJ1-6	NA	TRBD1	CASSKDRGNNSPLHF	TGTGCCAGTAGCAAGGACAGGGGGAATAATTCACCCCTCCACTTT
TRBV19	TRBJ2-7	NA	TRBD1	CASSDRDPYEQYF	TGTGCCAGTTCAGACAGGGACCCCTACGAGCAGTACTTC
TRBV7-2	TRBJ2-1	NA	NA	CASSLGPYGNNEQFF	TGTGCCAGCAGCTTGGGCCCATACGGGAACAATGAGCAGTTCTTC
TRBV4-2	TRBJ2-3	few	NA	CASSQGKATDTQYF	TGTGCCAGCAGCCAAGGGAAAGCCACAGATACGCAGTATTTT
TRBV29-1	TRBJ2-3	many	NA	CSFRPKLSTDTQYF	TGCAGCTTCCGACCCAAACTTAGCACAGATACGCAGTATTTT
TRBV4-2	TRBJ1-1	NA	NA	CASSQDDRMGAFF	TGTGCCAGCAGCCAAGATGACAGGATGGGGGCTTTCTTT
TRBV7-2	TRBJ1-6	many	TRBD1	CASSATGKVSPLHF	TGTGCCAGCAGCGCGACAGGGAAGGTTTCACCCCTCCACTTT
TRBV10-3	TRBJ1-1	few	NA	CAISESLKRADTEAFF	TGTGCCATCAGTGAGTCGCTAAAACGGGCGGACACTGAAGCTTTCTTT
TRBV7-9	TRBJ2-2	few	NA	CASSLQGELFF	TGTGCCAGCAGCTTACAGGGGGAGCTGTTTTTT
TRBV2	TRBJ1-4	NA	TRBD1	CASSGQGVFEKLFF	TGTGCCAGCAGTGGGCAGGGGGTCTTCGAAAAACTGTTTTTT
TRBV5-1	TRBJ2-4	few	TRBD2	CASSLPYGGGQEGAKNIQYF	TGCGCCAGCAGCTTGCCGTATGGCGGGGGGCAAGAGGGAGCCAAAAACATTCAGTACTTC
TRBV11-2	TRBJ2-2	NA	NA	CASSLDPPGELFF	TGTGCCAGCAGCTTAGATCCCCCCGGGGAGCTGTTTTTT
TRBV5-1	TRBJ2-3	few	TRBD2	CASSPLTSGTTDTQYF	TGCGCCAGCAGCCCCCTGACTAGCGGGACTACAGATACGCAGTATTTT
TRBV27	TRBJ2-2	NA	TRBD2	CASSLSPVSGGQRTGELFF	TGTGCCAGCAGTTTATCCCCGGTGAGCGGGGGCCAAAGGACCGGGGAGCTGTTTTTT
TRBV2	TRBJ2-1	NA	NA	CASEWRGGRDEQFF	TGTGCCAGCGAATGGAGGGGGGGCCGGGATGAGCAGTTCTTC
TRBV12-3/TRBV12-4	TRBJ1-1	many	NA	CASSLQGLLDTEAFF	TGTGCCAGCAGTTTGCAGGGGCTTTTGGACACTGAAGCTTTCTTT
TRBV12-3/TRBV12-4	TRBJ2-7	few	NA	CASSPPTPYEQYF	TGTGCCAGCAGTCCACCTACACCCTACGAGCAGTACTTC
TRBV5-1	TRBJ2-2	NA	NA	CASSLVAGGGAGELFF	TGCGCCAGCAGCTTGGTGGCAGGGGGAGGCGCCGGGGAGCTGTTTTTT
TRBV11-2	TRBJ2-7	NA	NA	CASSLDRLTYEQYF	TGTGCCAGCAGCTTAGATAGACTAACCTACGAGCAGTACTTC
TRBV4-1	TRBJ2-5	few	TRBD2	CASSQAGTSGPWRETQYF	TGCGCCAGCAGCCAAGCCGGGACTAGCGGACCTTGGAGGGAGACCCAGTACTTC
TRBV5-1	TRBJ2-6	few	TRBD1	CASTLDRGGGGANVLTF	TGCGCCAGCACCCTGGACAGGGGAGGTGGTGGGGCCAACGTCCTGACTTTC
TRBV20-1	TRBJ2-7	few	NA	CCARAVTAASDEQYF	TGCTGTGCTAGAGCTGTGACGGCAGCCTCGGACGAGCAGTACTTC
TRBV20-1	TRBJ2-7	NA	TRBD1	CSVSRDRGNEQYF	TGCAGTGTCTCGAGGGACAGGGGGAACGAGCAGTACTTC
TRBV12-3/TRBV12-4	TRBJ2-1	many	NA	CASDLDGGPHNEQFF	TGTGCCAGCGACCTCGACGGGGGCCCTCACAATGAGCAGTTCTTC
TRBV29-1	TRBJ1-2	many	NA	CSASGGDLYGYTF	TGCAGCGCCTCGGGGGGGGACCTTTATGGCTACACCTTC
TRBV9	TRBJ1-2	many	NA	CASSVGVDSGYGYTF	TGTGCCAGCAGCGTAGGGGTAGATTCGGGCTATGGCTACACCTTC
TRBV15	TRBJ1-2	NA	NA	CATSRDYPANYGYTF	TGTGCCACCAGCAGAGATTATCCAGCTAACTATGGCTACACCTTC
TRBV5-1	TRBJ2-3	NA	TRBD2	CASSSWGGSTDTQYF	TGCGCCAGCAGCTCTTGGGGGGGTAGCACAGATACGCAGTATTTT
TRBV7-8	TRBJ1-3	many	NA	CASSFGGAGNTIYF	TGTGCCAGCAGCTTTGGGGGGGCTGGAAACACCATATATTTT
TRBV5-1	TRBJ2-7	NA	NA	CASRETAYYEQYF	TGCGCCAGCAGGGAAACGGCCTACTACGAGCAGTACTTC
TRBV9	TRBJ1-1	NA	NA	CASSKSTGTEAFF	TGTGCCAGCAGCAAAAGTACAGGTACCGAAGCTTTCTTT